A selection of T cell receptor beta chains follows, all from one sample in a study of cytomegalovirus exposure and HLA in healthy donors. Produced via immunoSEQ multiplex PCR; TCRdb's table is partial and in-frame only. The data show about 200,000 clones, approximately 78% seen once. Material for sequencing was PBMCs. These receptors were taken from a middle-aged woman in good health and CMV-seronegative. CDR3s include the opening cysteine and the closing phenylalanine or tryptophan. Fields, in order: V gene, D gene, clone size, J gene, CDR3 DNA, CDR3 protein. D genes are given only for firm matches. The size of a clone is reported for some rows only, either as once, few or many, or as a class for expanded clones.

v_gene: TRBV11-2; d_gene: TRBD2; abundance: once; j_gene: TRBJ2-7; CDR3nt: TGTGCCAGCAGCATGATCCCCCCGGGACCTAGCGGGTCCTACGAGCAGTACTTC; CDR3aa: CASSMIPPGPSGSYEQYF
v_gene: TRBV2; d_gene: -; abundance: -; j_gene: TRBJ1-5; CDR3nt: TGTGCCAGCGGCCGGGATGGAAATCAGCCCCAGCATTTT; CDR3aa: CASGRDGNQPQHF
v_gene: TRBV5-1; d_gene: -; abundance: once; j_gene: TRBJ2-1; CDR3nt: TGCGCCAGCAGCTTGGGGGTGGGACTGAGCTACAATGAGCAGTTCTTC; CDR3aa: CASSLGVGLSYNEQFF
v_gene: TRBV10-2; d_gene: -; abundance: once; j_gene: TRBJ2-1; CDR3nt: TGCGCCAGCAGTGAGTCGTGGGCGATAGATGAGCAGTTCTTC; CDR3aa: CASSESWAIDEQFF
v_gene: TRBV7-9; d_gene: TRBD2; abundance: -; j_gene: TRBJ2-3; CDR3nt: TGTGCCAGCAGGGTGGGGAGGGAGACAGATACGCAGTATTTT; CDR3aa: CASRVGRETDTQYF
v_gene: TRBV10-3; d_gene: -; abundance: -; j_gene: TRBJ1-5; CDR3nt: TGTGCCATCAACGAGGGAGGGATTAATCAAGGGCCCCAGCATTTT; CDR3aa: CAINEGGINQGPQHF
v_gene: TRBV6-5; d_gene: TRBD1; abundance: -; j_gene: TRBJ1-5; CDR3nt: TGTGCCAGCAGTGAAGAGGGGGCTCTTCAGCCCCAGCATTTT; CDR3aa: CASSEEGALQPQHF
v_gene: TRBV18; d_gene: -; abundance: -; j_gene: TRBJ1-1; CDR3nt: TGTGCCAGCTCACCGTACACAGGACGTGAAGCTTTCTTT; CDR3aa: CASSPYTGREAFF
v_gene: TRBV2; d_gene: TRBD1; abundance: -; j_gene: TRBJ2-1; CDR3nt: TGTGCCAGCAGTGCCGGGACAGGGGCCCCCCACAATGAGCAGTTCTTC; CDR3aa: CASSAGTGAPHNEQFF
v_gene: TRBV6-5; d_gene: TRBD2; abundance: -; j_gene: TRBJ2-7; CDR3nt: TGTGCCAGCAGTTACAGCCTAGCGGGAAACGAGCAGTACTTC; CDR3aa: CASSYSLAGNEQYF
v_gene: TRBV5-1; d_gene: TRBD2; abundance: -; j_gene: TRBJ2-3; CDR3nt: TGCGCCAGCAGCGCTTTGGCGGGAGTCACAGATACGCAGTATTTT; CDR3aa: CASSALAGVTDTQYF
v_gene: TRBV6-5; d_gene: -; abundance: once; j_gene: TRBJ2-3; CDR3nt: TGTGCCAGCAGTTACTCGCGGGGCCGAGGAGATACGCAGTATTTT; CDR3aa: CASSYSRGRGDTQYF
v_gene: TRBV5-4; d_gene: -; abundance: -; j_gene: TRBJ1-2; CDR3nt: TGTGCCAGCAGCTACTTAAATGGCTACACCTTC; CDR3aa: CASSYLNGYTF
v_gene: TRBV5-5; d_gene: -; abundance: -; j_gene: TRBJ2-1; CDR3nt: TGTGCCAGCAGCCAGACCGGGACACCGCGTGAGCAGTTCTTC; CDR3aa: CASSQTGTPREQFF
v_gene: TRBV9; d_gene: -; abundance: -; j_gene: TRBJ1-2; CDR3nt: TGTGCCAGCAGCGCCCGGGAGGGTCCGGTCTATGGCTACACCTTC; CDR3aa: CASSAREGPVYGYTF
v_gene: TRBV5-6; d_gene: -; abundance: -; j_gene: TRBJ2-7; CDR3nt: TGTGCCAGCAGCTTCGACAGCTACGAGCAGTACTTC; CDR3aa: CASSFDSYEQYF
v_gene: TRBV2; d_gene: -; abundance: -; j_gene: TRBJ1-3; CDR3nt: TGTGCCAGCGGGAGCTCTGGAAACACCATATATTTT; CDR3aa: CASGSSGNTIYF
v_gene: TRBV7-2; d_gene: TRBD1; abundance: -; j_gene: TRBJ1-5; CDR3nt: TGTGCCAGCAGCTCCCCCGGACAGGGAAGCCTGCCCCAGCATTTT; CDR3aa: CASSSPGQGSLPQHF
v_gene: TRBV9; d_gene: -; abundance: -; j_gene: TRBJ2-3; CDR3nt: TGTGCCAGCAGCTCCCAGGGAAACACAGATACGCAGTATTTT; CDR3aa: CASSSQGNTDTQYF
v_gene: TRBV1; d_gene: -; abundance: -; j_gene: TRBJ2-1; CDR3nt: TGCACCAGCAGCCAAGCCCCCTCTAGCGGGAGTAGGAATGAGCAGTTCTTC; CDR3aa: CTSSQAPSSGSRNEQFF
v_gene: TRBV18; d_gene: TRBD2; abundance: -; j_gene: TRBJ2-6; CDR3nt: TGTGCCAGCTCACCACCGTGGGGGGGAAGGAGTGGGGCCAACGTCCTGACTTTC; CDR3aa: CASSPPWGGRSGANVLTF
v_gene: TRBV5-1; d_gene: TRBD1; abundance: -; j_gene: TRBJ2-5; CDR3nt: TGCGCCAGCAGCCTGAAAATTCTCCGACAGGGAGCGGACCAGTACTTC; CDR3aa: CASSLKILRQGADQYF